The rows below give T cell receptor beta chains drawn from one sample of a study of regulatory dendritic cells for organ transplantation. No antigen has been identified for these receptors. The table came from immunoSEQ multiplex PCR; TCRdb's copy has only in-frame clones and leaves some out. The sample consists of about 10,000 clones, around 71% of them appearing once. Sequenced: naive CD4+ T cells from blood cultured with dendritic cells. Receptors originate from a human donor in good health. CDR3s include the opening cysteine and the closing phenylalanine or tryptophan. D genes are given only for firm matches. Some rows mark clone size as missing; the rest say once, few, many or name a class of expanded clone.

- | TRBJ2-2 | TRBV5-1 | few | TGCGCCAGCAGCAGTTCCAGGTCTTACGCGAACACCGGGGAGCTGTTTTTT | CASSSSRSYANTGELFF
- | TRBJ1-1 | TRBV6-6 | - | TGTGCCAGCAGTTTGGGCAGGGAGGGAGCTTTCTTT | CASSLGREGAFF
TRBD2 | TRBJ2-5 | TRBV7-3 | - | TGTGCCAGCAGCTTCGGCGGGGGGGCGGGGACCCAGTACTTC | CASSFGGGAGTQYF
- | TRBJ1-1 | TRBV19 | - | TGTGCCAGTAGTTCCCTCGAGGGGGTGTGGGGTACTGAAGCTTTCTTT | CASSSLEGVWGTEAFF
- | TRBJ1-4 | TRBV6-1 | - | TGTGCCTGTACAGCCAGCACTAATGAAAAACTGTTTTTT | CACTASTNEKLFF
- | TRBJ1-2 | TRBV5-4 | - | TGTGCCAGCACCTTTCTGGGGGCGACCTATGGCTACACCTTC | CASTFLGATYGYTF
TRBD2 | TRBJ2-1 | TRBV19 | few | TGTGCCAGTAGTAGGGGGAGTGGGCGGGGGGGCATTGATGAGCAGTTCTTC | CASSRGSGRGGIDEQFF
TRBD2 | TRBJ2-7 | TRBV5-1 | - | TGCGCCAGCAGCTCGGGGGGGTCCCTTAGGGAGCAGTACTTC | CASSSGGSLREQYF
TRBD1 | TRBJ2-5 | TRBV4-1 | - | TGCGCCAGCAGCCAAGATTTTGGCAGGGGGTTTGGAGAGACCCAGTACTTC | CASSQDFGRGFGETQYF
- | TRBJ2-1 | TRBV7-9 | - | TGTGCCAGCAGCTTAGCGCTAGGAAGGGGGGGGAAGAATGAGCAGTTCTTC | CASSLALGRGGKNEQFF
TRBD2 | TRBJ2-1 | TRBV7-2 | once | TGTGCCAGCAGCTTGGGAGCGGGACTTGAGCTGGAGCAGTTCTTC | CASSLGAGLELEQFF
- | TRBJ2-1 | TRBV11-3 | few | TGTGCCAGCAGCTTAGTACCGGTTTCCTACAATGAGCAGTTCTTC | CASSLVPVSYNEQFF
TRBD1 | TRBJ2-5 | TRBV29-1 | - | TGTAGCGGGGGGACAGGGGGCGTTGAGACCCAGTACTTC | CSGGTGGVETQYF
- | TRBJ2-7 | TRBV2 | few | TGTGCCAGCACCCCTTCGACAACGCTATCCTACGAGCAGTACTTC | CASTPSTTLSYEQYF
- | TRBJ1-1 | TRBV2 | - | TGTGCCAGCAGTGGGAGGAACACTGAAGCTTTCTTT | CASSGRNTEAFF
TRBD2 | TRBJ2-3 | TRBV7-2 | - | TGTGCCAGCAAAGGGACTAGCGGGGCCGATACGCAGTATTTT | CASKGTSGADTQYF
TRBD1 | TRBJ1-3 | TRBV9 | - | TGTGCCAGCAGCCGCGACAGGGGCCGGGGGGAGAGAAACACCATATATTTT | CASSRDRGRGERNTIYF
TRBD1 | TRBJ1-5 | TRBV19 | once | TGTGCCAGTGGGACAGGGAGGGTTAGCAATCAGCCCCAGCATTTT | CASGTGRVSNQPQHF
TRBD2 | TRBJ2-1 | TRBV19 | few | TGTGCCAGTAGTACGACTAGCGGGGGGGTAGTTGAGCAGTTCTTC | CASSTTSGGVVEQFF
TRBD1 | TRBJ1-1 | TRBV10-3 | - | TGTGCCATCAGTGCAAACAGGGGGTCAAACACTGAAGCTTTCTTT | CAISANRGSNTEAFF
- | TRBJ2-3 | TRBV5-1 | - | TGCGCCAGCAGCCTAGGGACTAGCACAGATACGCAGTATTTT | CASSLGTSTDTQYF
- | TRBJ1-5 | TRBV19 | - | TGTGCCAGTAGTAATAGATATAGCAATCAGCCCCAGCATTTT | CASSNRYSNQPQHF
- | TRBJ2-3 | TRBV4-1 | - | TGCGCCAGCAGCCCCCCGCGGGGTAGCATCACAGATACGCAGTATTTT | CASSPPRGSITDTQYF
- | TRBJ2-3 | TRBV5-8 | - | TGTGCCAGCAGCTTGGTCGTAGGGACATCTAGCACAGATACGCAGTATTTT | CASSLVVGTSSTDTQYF
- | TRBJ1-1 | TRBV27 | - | TGTGCCAGCAGTTTATCGATCCCAGTTAACACTGAAGCTTTCTTT | CASSLSIPVNTEAFF
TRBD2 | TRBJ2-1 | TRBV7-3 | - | TGTGCCAGCAGCTTACAGGGAGGGAATGAGCAGTTCTTC | CASSLQGGNEQFF
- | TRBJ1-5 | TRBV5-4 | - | TGTGCCAGCAGCCACCAGGGTGGGCCAAATCAGCCCCAGCATTTT | CASSHQGGPNQPQHF
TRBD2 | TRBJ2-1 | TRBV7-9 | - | TGTGCCAGCAGCTCCCCAGCCGGGGGGGCCGACAATGAGCAGTTCTTC | CASSSPAGGADNEQFF
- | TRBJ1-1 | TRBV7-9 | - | TGTGCCAGCAGCTTTAGAACGGGCACTGAAGCTTTCTTT | CASSFRTGTEAFF
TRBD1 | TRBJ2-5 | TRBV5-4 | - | TGTGCCAGCAGCGGGCAGGACAGGCTACAAGAGACCCAGTACTTC | CASSGQDRLQETQYF
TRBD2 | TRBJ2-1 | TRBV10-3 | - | TGTGCCATCAGTGGCCTAGCGGCCTACTCCTACAATGAGCAGTTCTTC | CAISGLAAYSYNEQFF